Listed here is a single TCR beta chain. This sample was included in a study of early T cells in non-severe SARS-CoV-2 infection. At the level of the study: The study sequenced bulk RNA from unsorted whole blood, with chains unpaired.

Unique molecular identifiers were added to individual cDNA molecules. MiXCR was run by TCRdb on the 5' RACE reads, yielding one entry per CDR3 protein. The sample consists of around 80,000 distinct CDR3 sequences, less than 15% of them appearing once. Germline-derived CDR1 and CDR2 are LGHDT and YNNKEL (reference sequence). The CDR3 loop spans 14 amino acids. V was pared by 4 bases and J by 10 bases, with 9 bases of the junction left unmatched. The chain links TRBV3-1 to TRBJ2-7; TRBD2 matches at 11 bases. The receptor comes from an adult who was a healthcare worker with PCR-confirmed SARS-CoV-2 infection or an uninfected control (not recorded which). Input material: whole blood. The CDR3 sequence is CASSLGLAELGQYF. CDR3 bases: TGTGCCAGCAGCCTGGGACTAGCGGAGCTGGGACAGTACTTC.